A selection of T cell receptor beta chains follows, all from one sample in a study of blood T cell repertoires in COVID-19. Here immunoSEQ multiplex PCR was the method, and the copy in TCRdb shows in-frame clones only, minus some. The table includes 170,000 or so clones, around nine tenths detected once. The sequencing input was peripheral blood. These receptors were taken from a man aged 35 to 55 with active or convalescent COVID-19. CDR3s include the opening cysteine and the closing phenylalanine or tryptophan. The D gene is left open where the match is weak. Clone size is not always given. Where it is, it says once, few, many or a class for expanded clones.

TRBD1	.	TRBV5-6	TRBJ1-2	CASSMGGGPYYGYTF	TGTGCCAGCAGCATGGGAGGGGGCCCATACTATGGCTACACCTTC
.	few	TRBV28	TRBJ1-2	CASTLGGYNYGYTF	TGTGCCAGCACCTTAGGGGGATACAACTATGGCTACACCTTC
.	.	TRBV5-4	TRBJ1-1	CASSLRREGNTEAFF	TGTGCCAGCAGCTTGAGAAGGGAGGGGAACACTGAAGCTTTCTTT
.	.	TRBV3-1/TRBV3-2	TRBJ1-2	CASSQDWGGAKANYGYTF	TGTGCCAGCAGCCAAGATTGGGGGGGGGCAAAAGCTAACTATGGCTACACCTTC
.	.	TRBV19	TRBJ1-4	CASRGGYRTNEKLFF	TGTGCCAGTAGGGGGGGGTACAGAACTAATGAAAAACTGTTTTTT
.	.	TRBV9	TRBJ1-2	CASSSPSGYGYTF	TGTGCCAGCAGCTCACCCTCGGGCTATGGCTACACCTTC
.	.	TRBV3-1/TRBV3-2	TRBJ1-2	CASSPPPGHPLNYGYTF	TGTGCCAGCAGCCCCCCGCCGGGACATCCTCTTAACTATGGCTACACCTTC
TRBD2	few	TRBV27	TRBJ2-7	CASSLERGAYEQYF	TGTGCCAGCAGTTTGGAGCGGGGGGCCTACGAGCAGTACTTC
TRBD2	.	TRBV18	TRBJ2-5	CASSPPSGKTQYF	TGTGCCAGCTCACCACCCAGCGGGAAGACCCAGTACTTC
.	few	TRBV3-1/TRBV3-2	TRBJ2-2	CASSQGGGAGVTGELFF	TGTGCCAGCAGCCAAGGGGGCGGGGCAGGAGTAACCGGGGAGCTGTTTTTT
.	.	TRBV24-1	TRBJ1-5	CATSGGESNQPQHF	TGTGCCACCAGTGGGGGGGAGAGCAATCAGCCCCAGCATTTT
TRBD2	.	TRBV6-2/TRBV6-3	TRBJ2-3	CASSTRLATDTQYF	TGTGCCAGCAGTACCAGACTAGCCACAGATACGCAGTATTTT
TRBD1	.	TRBV19	TRBJ1-2	CASTPDRGSYGYTF	TGTGCCAGTACCCCGGACAGGGGAAGCTATGGCTACACCTTC
.	.	TRBV18	TRBJ1-6	CASSRQAPYNSPLHF	TGTGCCAGCTCCCGACAGGCCCCCTATAATTCACCCCTCCACTTT
.	.	TRBV3-1/TRBV3-2	TRBJ2-5	CASSHSGEYETQYF	TGTGCCAGCAGCCATTCAGGGGAGTACGAGACCCAGTACTTC
TRBD1	.	TRBV30	TRBJ1-5	CAWSRGPRNQPQHF	TGTGCCTGGTCCAGGGGGCCAAGGAATCAGCCCCAGCATTTT
.	.	TRBV6-2/TRBV6-3	TRBJ2-7	CASSYSFKFDEQYF	TGTGCCAGCAGTTACTCCTTTAAATTCGACGAGCAGTACTTC
TRBD1	.	TRBV7-9	TRBJ1-2	CASSLAGGENYGYTF	TGTGCCAGCAGCTTAGCAGGGGGCGAAAACTATGGCTACACCTTC
TRBD1	.	TRBV27	TRBJ1-2	CASSFGQGDGYTF	TGTGCCAGCAGTTTCGGGCAGGGGGATGGCTACACCTTC
.	few	TRBV19	TRBJ1-5	CASSLQQGNQPQHF	TGTGCCAGTAGCTTACAGCAGGGCAATCAGCCCCAGCATTTT
.	few	TRBV19	TRBJ2-7	CASSMGQAIEQYF	TGTGCCAGTAGTATGGGGCAGGCGATCGAGCAGTACTTC
TRBD1	.	TRBV27	TRBJ1-1	CASSLSLGQKNAEAFF	TGTGCCAGCAGTTTATCGCTGGGACAGAAGAACGCTGAAGCTTTCTTT
.	.	TRBV7-9	TRBJ2-2	CASSLVLSHGGELFF	TGTGCCAGCAGCTTAGTCCTGAGCCATGGCGGGGAGCTGTTTTTT
.	.	TRBV4-2	TRBJ2-5	CASSLGSGRKETQYF	TGTGCCAGCAGCCTTGGGAGCGGACGCAAAGAGACCCAGTACTTC
.	few	TRBV7-3	TRBJ1-6	CASSLDGQAAGSPLHF	TGTGCCAGCAGCTTAGATGGTCAGGCCGCAGGTTCACCCCTCCACTTT
TRBD2	.	TRBV7-2	TRBJ2-3	CASSLVVPSGGSDTQYF	TGTGCCAGCAGCTTAGTAGTGCCTAGCGGGGGCTCAGATACGCAGTATTTT
TRBD1	.	TRBV7-9	TRBJ1-1	CASRRDRGSTEAFF	TGTGCCAGCAGGAGAGACAGGGGATCCACTGAAGCTTTCTTT
TRBD1	.	TRBV18	TRBJ1-1	CASSRLTGLDTEAFF	TGTGCCAGCTCACGACTGACAGGGCTGGACACTGAAGCTTTCTTT
TRBD1	.	TRBV6-1	TRBJ2-2	CASRHGTGNTGELFF	TGTGCCAGCAGACATGGGACAGGGAACACCGGGGAGCTGTTTTTT
TRBD1	.	TRBV13	TRBJ1-3	CASSLRGYGNTIYF	TGTGCCAGCAGCCTCAGGGGGTACGGAAACACCATATATTTT
TRBD1	.	TRBV24-1	TRBJ2-1	CATSDVQGRYNEQFF	TGTGCCACCAGTGACGTACAGGGGCGTTACAATGAGCAGTTCTTC
.	.	TRBV5-6	TRBJ1-3	CASSYLSSSGNTIYF	TGTGCCAGCAGCTACCTATCTAGCTCTGGAAACACCATATATTTT
.	once	TRBV28	TRBJ2-7	CASSAPGHGTYEQYF	TGTGCCAGCAGCGCCCCGGGACATGGAACCTACGAGCAGTACTTC
.	.	TRBV4-3	TRBJ1-4	CASSGRPQGSNEKLFF	TGCGCCAGCAGCGGAAGGCCACAGGGTTCTAATGAAAAACTGTTTTTT
.	.	TRBV5-4	TRBJ1-1	CASSLGQDTEAFF	TGTGCCAGCAGCTTGGGACAGGACACTGAAGCTTTCTTT
TRBD2	.	TRBV27	TRBJ2-3	CASKKYSGVTSTDTQYF	TGTGCCAGCAAGAAGTATAGCGGGGTTACTAGCACAGATACGCAGTATTTT
TRBD1	.	TRBV28	TRBJ2-7	CASGTGDPYEQYF	TGTGCCAGCGGGACAGGGGATCCCTACGAGCAGTACTTC
TRBD1	few	TRBV19	TRBJ1-5	CASTWGQVSNQPQHF	TGTGCCAGTACCTGGGGACAGGTGAGCAATCAGCCCCAGCATTTT
.	.	TRBV11-3	TRBJ1-2	CASSVGLGPNYGYTF	TGTGCCAGCAGCGTCGGATTGGGCCCTAACTATGGCTACACCTTC
.	.	TRBV29-1	TRBJ2-1	CSVDYSYNEQFF	TGCAGCGTTGATTACAGCTACAATGAGCAGTTCTTC
TRBD1	.	TRBV18	TRBJ1-5	CASSRDRSNQPQHF	TGTGCCAGCTCACGGGACAGGAGCAATCAGCCCCAGCATTTT
TRBD2	.	TRBV3-1/TRBV3-2	TRBJ2-4	CASSHGLAGGLAKNIQYF	TGTGCCAGCAGCCACGGACTAGCGGGGGGTTTGGCCAAAAACATTCAGTACTTC
.	.	TRBV5-4	TRBJ1-2	CASSLDRTVVGYTF	TGTGCCAGCAGCTTGGACAGGACGGTCGTCGGCTACACCTTC
TRBD1	.	TRBV19	TRBJ2-5	CASSITGGAGETQYF	TGTGCCAGTAGTATCACAGGGGGCGCAGGAGAGACCCAGTACTTC
.	.	TRBV5-1	TRBJ2-7	CASSLVLSLQAYEQYF	TGCGCCAGCAGCTTGGTCCTCTCACTGCAAGCCTACGAGCAGTACTTC
.	.	TRBV7-6	TRBJ1-4	CASSLWRGEKLFF	TGTGCCAGCAGCTTATGGCGGGGAGAAAAACTGTTTTTT
.	.	TRBV4-3	TRBJ1-1	CASSQESRTEAFF	TGCGCCAGCAGCCAAGAATCCCGCACTGAAGCTTTCTTT
.	.	TRBV12-3/TRBV12-4	TRBJ2-3	CASQSGGPDTQYF	TGTGCCAGCCAATCGGGGGGCCCAGATACGCAGTATTTT
.	.	TRBV4-1	TRBJ1-6	CASSQEGQISPLHF	TGCGCCAGCAGCCAAGAAGGACAGATTTCACCCCTCCACTTT
.	.	TRBV3-1/TRBV3-2	TRBJ1-1	CASSQDGKTVYTEAFF	TGTGCCAGCAGCCAAGATGGTAAAACGGTCTACACTGAAGCTTTCTTT
TRBD2	.	TRBV5-6	TRBJ2-3	CASSHRPGLAGTFTDTQYF	TGTGCCAGCAGCCACCGGCCGGGACTAGCGGGTACTTTCACAGATACGCAGTATTTT